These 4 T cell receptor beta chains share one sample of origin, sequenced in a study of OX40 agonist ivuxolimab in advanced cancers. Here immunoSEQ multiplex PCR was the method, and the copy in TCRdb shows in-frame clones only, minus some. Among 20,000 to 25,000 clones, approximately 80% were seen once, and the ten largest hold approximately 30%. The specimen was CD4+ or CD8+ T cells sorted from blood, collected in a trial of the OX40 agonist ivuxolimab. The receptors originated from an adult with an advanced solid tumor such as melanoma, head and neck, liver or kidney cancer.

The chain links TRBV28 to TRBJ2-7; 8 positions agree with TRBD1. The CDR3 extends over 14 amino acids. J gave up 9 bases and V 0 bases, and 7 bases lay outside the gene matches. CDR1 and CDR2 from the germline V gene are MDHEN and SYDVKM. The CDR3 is CASSLWDRASGQYF. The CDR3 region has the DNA TGTGCCAGCAGTTTATGGGACAGGGCCTCAGGGCAGTACTTC.

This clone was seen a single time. The CDR3: CASSFRSGLSSYEQYF. In DNA, the CDR3 is TGTGCCAGCAGTTTCCGGTCAGGGTTAAGCTCCTACGAGCAGTACTTC. This chain uses TRBV28 with TRBJ2-7, with a possible D match to TRBD1 (5 bases). V lost 3 bases and J 0 bases, leaving 15 bases between the germline ends. Germline CDR1 MDHEN, CDR2 SYDVKM. The CDR3 covers 16 residues.

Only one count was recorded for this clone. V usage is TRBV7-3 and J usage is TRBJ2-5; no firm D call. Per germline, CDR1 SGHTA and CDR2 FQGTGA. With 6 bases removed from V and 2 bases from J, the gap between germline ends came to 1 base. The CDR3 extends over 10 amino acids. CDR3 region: CASSQETQYF. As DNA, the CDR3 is TGTGCCAGCAGTCAAGAGACCCAGTACTTC.

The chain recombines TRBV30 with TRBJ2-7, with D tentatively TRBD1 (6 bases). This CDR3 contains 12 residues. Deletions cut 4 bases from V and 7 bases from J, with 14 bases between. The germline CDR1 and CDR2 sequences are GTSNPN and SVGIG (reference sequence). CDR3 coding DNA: TGTGCCTGGAACAGGGACCTTGGGGAGCAGTACTTC. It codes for CAWNRDLGEQYF.